This TCR beta chain was documented in a study of T cell responses to AZD1222 COVID-19 vaccine (dated by TCRdb to about 2021). Turning to the overall study: A total of 233 trial participants underwent TCR sequencing, of whom about 200 had received two doses of AZD1222 and 26 had received two doses of the MenACWY control vaccine. Trial participants were enrolled by age into subgroups of 18-55, 56-69 and 70-plus years, and approximately 150, 30 and 60 TCR-sequenced participants, respectively, were included in these subgroups. Broad study findings and their caveats: Because no day 14 peak-response samples were available, the repertoires could be characterized only after the peak T cell response. Reportedly, close to half of the unique spike-specific TCRs recognized epitopes lying outside the regions that are mutated in the B.1.351 and B.1.1.7 variants. Conclusions about previously exposed vaccinees are limited because only six or seven AZD1222 recipients were SARS-CoV-2 seropositive at baseline. Participants were mostly white British, with more females than males. The authors suggested clonal diversity may have been underestimated. The whole spike protein was spanned by vaccine-associated CD4 TCRs, and dominant responses were seen in regions 160-218 and 743-854. In the small 56-69-year group, the increase in depth fell short of significance, most likely because of low power. Spike-specific TCR breadth and depth rose significantly after two AZD1222 doses compared with day 0 and with MenACWY recipients.

Interpreted using the paper, the time point label stands for: about 28 days (+/-7) after the second vaccine dose. AZD1222 recipients with second doses at about 4 weeks or about 12 weeks were pooled, because spike-specific TCR depth and breadth did not differ between schedules. Vaccinee samples were obtained from the UK trials COV001 and COV002, which included a single-blind randomized controlled phase 2/3 trial of AZD1222 (ChAdOx1 nCoV-19) in healthy adults. Trial participant PBMC samples were collected at day 0 and day 28 after the second dose for TCRbeta chain sequencing. The CDR3 regions of human TCRbeta chains were analyzed by immunosequencing. The published analysis was carried out like this. Repertoire TCRs were checked for matches against a reference library of SARS-CoV-2-specific TCRs that had been generated using the MIRA antigen-specificity platform. Breadth was defined as the fraction of unique TCRs that were SARS-CoV-2-associated. Depth was defined as the fraction of total T cells that were SARS-CoV-2-associated. Using the MIRA data, each spike-specific TCR was mapped to the spike region that the TCR reacts to and placed in a CD4 or CD8 class. Log10-transformed breadth and depth values were compared by one-way ANOVA with Sidak's multiple comparisons tests. As stored in TCRdb, this immuneACCESS dataset retains in-frame rearrangements with V and J assigned. A fraction of the clones does not appear; measured against another copy, unresolved V genes explain less than half of the discrepancy, and the remainder lacks a known reason. The V and J calls and the clone size are those of that table, but D and trimming were determined from the DNA. The sample table holds some 94,000 clones, of which approximately 90% were seen once. The biggest ten clones account for about 5% of the sample.

Details on this clone: No cognate antigen has been identified for it. Base quality data are lacking; no much larger clone is found one base away.

Including cysteine and phenylalanine, the CDR3 has 14 amino acids. Left in the record is the CDR3 DNA by itself, 42 bases read in frame from the first base. The germline V gene provides CDR1 MRHNA and CDR2 SNTAGT. Trimming costs V 2 bases and J 10 bases, and their ends lie 15 bases apart. The sequence derives from an adult who received the AZD1222 COVID-19 vaccine. Sequencing was performed on peripheral blood, taken 28 days after the second AZD1222 dose. The sequence joins TRBV6-4 to TRBJ2-1, with the D gene not clear enough to name. The CDR3 has the sequence CASSDGQALGEQFF. The sequenced DNA: TGTGCCAGCAGTGACGGGCAGGCCCTGGGGGAGCAGTTCTTC.